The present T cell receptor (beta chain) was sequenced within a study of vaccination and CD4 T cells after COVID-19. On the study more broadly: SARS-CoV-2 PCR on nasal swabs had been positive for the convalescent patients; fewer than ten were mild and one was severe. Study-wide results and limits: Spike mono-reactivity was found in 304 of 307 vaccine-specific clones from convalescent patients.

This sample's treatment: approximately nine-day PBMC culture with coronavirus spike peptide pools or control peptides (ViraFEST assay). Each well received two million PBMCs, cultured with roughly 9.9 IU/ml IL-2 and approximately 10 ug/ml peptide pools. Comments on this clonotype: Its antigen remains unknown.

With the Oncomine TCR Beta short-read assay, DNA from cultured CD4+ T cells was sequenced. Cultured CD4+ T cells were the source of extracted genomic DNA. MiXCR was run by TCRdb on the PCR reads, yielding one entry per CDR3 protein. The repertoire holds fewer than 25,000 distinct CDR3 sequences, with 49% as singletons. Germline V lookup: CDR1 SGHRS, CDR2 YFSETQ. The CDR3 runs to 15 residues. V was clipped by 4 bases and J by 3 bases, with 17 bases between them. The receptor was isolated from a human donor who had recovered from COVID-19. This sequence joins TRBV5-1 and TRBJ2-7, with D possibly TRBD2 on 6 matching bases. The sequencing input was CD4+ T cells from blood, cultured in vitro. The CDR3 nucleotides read TGCGCCAGCAGCCGCGCCTTTAGCGGTCTCTACGAGCAGTACTTC. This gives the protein CASSRAFSGLYEQYF.